This T cell receptor beta chain was sequenced during a study of CD49a tissue-resident CD8 T cells in human skin (dated by TCRdb to the late 2010s). Study-wide context: The study examined tissue-resident memory CD8+ T cell subsets in human skin defined by CD49a, CD69 and CD103 expression.

The method behind the library was the immunoSEQ multiplex PCR assay. The paper's processing steps were these. Across the sorted blood, dermal and epidermal CD8+ T cell populations, TCR V beta family usage frequencies were compared. This is the immuneACCESS table as TCRdb keeps it, with only in-frame sequences that have V and J called. A part of the clones is gone; compared with another copy, unresolved V genes explain less than half, and the rest is unexplained. For V, J and clone size, that table is used; D and trimming come from the DNA. The sample table shows 900 or so clones, and around three fifths are seen once. The top ten clones comprise 41% of the sample. For four or five healthy donors, CD8+ T cells were sorted from blood, dermis and epidermis, and the TCR beta CDR3 regions of these cells were analysed. All TCR-sequenced donors were healthy individuals, and each provided both blood and skin samples. CD8+ T cell populations were isolated by sorting before TCR beta sequencing.

There are a few counts of this clone. This clone's antigen is unknown. Per-base qualities were not stored, and no clone one base away is much larger. The germline V gene yields MRHNA for CDR1 and SNTAGT for CDR2. The CDR3 starts with the cysteine, ends with the phenylalanine, and has 13 residues. Only the CDR3 portion is preserved as DNA: 39 bases, with reading frame beginning at the first base. V is clipped by 4 bases and J by 3 bases, and the sequence between their germline boundaries is 8 bases long. Sequencing used CLA- CD8+ effector memory T cells sorted from blood. The receptor was derived from a human donor in good health. This chain is built from TRBV6-4 and TRBJ2-3; a tentative D match to TRBD2 spans 6 bases. CDR3 sequence: CASSAGETDTQYF. The nucleotide sequence is given as TGTGCCAGCAGTGCGGGAGAGACAGATACGCAGTATTTT.